A selection of T cell receptor beta chains follows, all from one sample in a study of OX40 agonist ivuxolimab in advanced cancers. Profiling relied on immunoSEQ multiplex PCR, and the TCRdb table lists in-frame clones only, not all of them. The sample shows over 55,000 clones, approximately 91% of them seen only once. Here the sequenced sample was CD4+ or CD8+ T cells sorted from blood, taken in a trial of the OX40 agonist ivuxolimab. All receptors derive from an adult with an advanced solid tumor such as melanoma, head and neck, liver or kidney cancer. CDR3s include the opening cysteine and the closing phenylalanine or tryptophan. Each record gives: J gene, V gene, clone size, D gene, CDR3 protein, CDR3 DNA. The D gene is left open where the match is weak. Not every row has a clone size; where given, it reads once, few, many or a size class.

J: TRBJ2-7
V: TRBV7-8
size: -
D: TRBD2
CDR3: CASSLGPGLASEQYF
DNA: TGTGCCAGCAGCTTAGGGCCGGGACTAGCTAGCGAGCAGTACTTC

J: TRBJ2-7
V: TRBV7-9
size: -
D: -
CDR3: CASSLTGTYEQYF
DNA: TGTGCCAGCAGCTTAACAGGGACGTACGAGCAGTACTTC

J: TRBJ1-5
V: TRBV6-6
size: -
D: -
CDR3: CAGSEGDNQPQHF
DNA: TGTGCCGGTTCCGAAGGCGACAATCAGCCCCAGCATTTT

J: TRBJ1-1
V: TRBV2
size: -
D: -
CDR3: CASSEENSWNTEAFF
DNA: TGTGCCAGCAGTGAAGAAAACTCCTGGAACACTGAAGCTTTCTTT

J: TRBJ2-1
V: TRBV28
size: -
D: -
CDR3: CASSLGWSSYNEQFF
DNA: TGTGCCAGCAGTTTAGGGTGGAGCTCCTACAATGAGCAGTTCTTC

J: TRBJ1-2
V: TRBV19
size: -
D: TRBD1
CDR3: CASSTDREDNYGYTF
DNA: TGTGCCAGTAGTACCGACAGGGAGGATAACTATGGCTACACCTTC

J: TRBJ1-3
V: TRBV9
size: once
D: -
CDR3: CASSPQIWGFNSGNTIYF
DNA: TGTGCCAGCAGCCCGCAAATTTGGGGTTTCAACTCTGGAAACACCATATATTTT

J: TRBJ2-3
V: TRBV9
size: -
D: -
CDR3: CASSPQGGFPDTQYF
DNA: TGTGCCAGCAGCCCACAGGGTGGGTTCCCAGATACGCAGTATTTT

J: TRBJ2-7
V: TRBV7-6
size: once
D: -
CDR3: CASSPPDREVDYEQYF
DNA: TGTGCCAGCAGCCCGCCTGACAGGGAGGTAGACTACGAGCAGTACTTC

J: TRBJ1-1
V: TRBV27
size: -
D: -
CDR3: CASSLSGGREAFF
DNA: TGTGCCAGCAGTTTATCGGGGGGGCGTGAAGCTTTCTTT